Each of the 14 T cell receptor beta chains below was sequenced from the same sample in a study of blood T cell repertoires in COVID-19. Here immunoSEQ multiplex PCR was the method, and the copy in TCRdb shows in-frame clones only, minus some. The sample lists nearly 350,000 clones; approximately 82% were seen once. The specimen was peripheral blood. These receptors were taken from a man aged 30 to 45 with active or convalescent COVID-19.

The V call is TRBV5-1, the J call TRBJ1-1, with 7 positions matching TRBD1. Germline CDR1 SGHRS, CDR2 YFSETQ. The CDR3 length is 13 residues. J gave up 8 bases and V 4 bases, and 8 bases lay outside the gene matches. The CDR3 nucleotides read TGCGCCAGCAGCGGCGGATTGGACAGGGAAGCTTTCTTT. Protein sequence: CASSGGLDREAFF.

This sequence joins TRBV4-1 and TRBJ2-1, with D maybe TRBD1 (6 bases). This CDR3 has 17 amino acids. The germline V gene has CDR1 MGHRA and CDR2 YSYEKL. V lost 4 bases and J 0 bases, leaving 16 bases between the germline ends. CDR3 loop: CASSPRTRGSSYNEQFF. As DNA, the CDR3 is TGCGCCAGCAGCCCTCGGACCAGGGGTAGCTCCTACAATGAGCAGTTCTTC.

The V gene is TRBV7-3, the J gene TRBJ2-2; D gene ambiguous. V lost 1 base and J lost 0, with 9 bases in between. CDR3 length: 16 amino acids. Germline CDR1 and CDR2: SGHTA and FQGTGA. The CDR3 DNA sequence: TGTGCCAGCAGCTTAAACCCCACGGCGAACACCGGGGAGCTGTTTTTT. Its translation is CASSLNPTANTGELFF.

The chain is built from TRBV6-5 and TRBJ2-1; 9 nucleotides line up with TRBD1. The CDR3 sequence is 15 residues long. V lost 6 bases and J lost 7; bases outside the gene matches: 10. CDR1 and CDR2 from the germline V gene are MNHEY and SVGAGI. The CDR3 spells CASRLQGARYNEQFF. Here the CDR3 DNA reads TGTGCCAGCAGACTACAGGGGGCAAGATATAATGAGCAGTTCTTC.

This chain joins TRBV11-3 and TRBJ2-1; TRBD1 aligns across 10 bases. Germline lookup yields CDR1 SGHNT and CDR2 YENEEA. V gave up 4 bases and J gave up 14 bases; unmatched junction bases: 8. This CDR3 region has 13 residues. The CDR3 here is CASSSDRGTSEFF. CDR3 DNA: TGTGCCAGCAGCTCGGACAGGGGGACTTCGGAGTTCTTC.

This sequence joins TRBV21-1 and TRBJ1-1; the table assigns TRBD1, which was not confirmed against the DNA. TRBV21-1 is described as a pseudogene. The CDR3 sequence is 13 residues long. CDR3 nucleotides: TGTGCCAGCAGCACGGCAGGGGGCATTGAAGCTTTCTTT. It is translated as CASSTAGGIEAFF.

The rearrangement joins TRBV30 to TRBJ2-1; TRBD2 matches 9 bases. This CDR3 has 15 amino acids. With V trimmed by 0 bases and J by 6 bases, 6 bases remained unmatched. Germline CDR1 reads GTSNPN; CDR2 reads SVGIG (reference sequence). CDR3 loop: CAWSVASGGTNEQFF. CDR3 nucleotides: TGTGCCTGGAGTGTTGCCAGCGGGGGGACCAATGAGCAGTTCTTC.

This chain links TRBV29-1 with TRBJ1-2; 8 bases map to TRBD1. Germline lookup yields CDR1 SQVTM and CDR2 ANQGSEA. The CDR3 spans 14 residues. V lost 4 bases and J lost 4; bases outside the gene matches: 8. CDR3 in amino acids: CSVADRDIPYGYTF. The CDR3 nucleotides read TGCAGCGTTGCGGACAGGGACATACCCTATGGCTACACCTTC.

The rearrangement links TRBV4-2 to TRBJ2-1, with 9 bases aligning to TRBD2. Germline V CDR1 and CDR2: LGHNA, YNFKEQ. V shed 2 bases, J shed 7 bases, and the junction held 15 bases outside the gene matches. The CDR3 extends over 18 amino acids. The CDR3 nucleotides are TGTGCCAGCAGCCAACGGGCTCCGATAGCGGGAGAGGGTAATGAGCAGTTCTTC. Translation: CASSQRAPIAGEGNEQFF.

DNA for the CDR3: TGTGCCAGCAGTTACTCGGACGAAAGCAGGGGAGGCTACACCTTC. Translating gives CASSYSDESRGGYTF. J is TRBJ1-2 and V is TRBV6-5, with D maybe TRBD1 (6 bases). Between the trimmed V and J ends, which lost 0 bases and 8 bases, there was a span of 16 bases. CDR3 length: 15 amino acids. Germline V CDR1 and CDR2: MNHEY, SVGAGI.

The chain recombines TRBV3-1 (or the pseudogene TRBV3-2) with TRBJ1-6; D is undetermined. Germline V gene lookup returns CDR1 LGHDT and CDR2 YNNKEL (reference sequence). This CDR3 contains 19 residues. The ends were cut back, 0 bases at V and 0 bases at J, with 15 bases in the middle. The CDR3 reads CASSQDISEVNSYNSPLHF. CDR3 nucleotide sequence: TGTGCCAGCAGCCAAGATATCTCGGAGGTTAACTCCTATAATTCACCCCTCCACTTT.

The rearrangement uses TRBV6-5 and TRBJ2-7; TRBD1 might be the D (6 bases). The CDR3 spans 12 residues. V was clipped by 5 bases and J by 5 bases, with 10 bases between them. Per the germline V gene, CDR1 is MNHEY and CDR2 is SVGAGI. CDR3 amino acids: CASSTPGDEQYF. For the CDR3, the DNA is TGTGCCAGCAGTACGCCAGGGGACGAGCAGTACTTC.

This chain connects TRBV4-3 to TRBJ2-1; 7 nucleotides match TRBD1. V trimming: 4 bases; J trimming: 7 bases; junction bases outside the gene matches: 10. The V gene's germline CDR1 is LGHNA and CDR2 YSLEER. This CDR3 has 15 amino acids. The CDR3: CASSRGTARENEQFF. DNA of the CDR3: TGCGCCAGCAGCCGTGGGACAGCAAGAGAGAATGAGCAGTTCTTC.

Here the CDR3 DNA reads TGCGCCAGCAGCCAAGCCCCACCTCCAAGCGGAGGGGAGCAGTACTTC. Protein: CASSQAPPPSGGEQYF. The rearrangement uses TRBV4-3 and TRBJ2-7; D is possibly TRBD2 (6 bases). Looked up from germline, CDR1 is LGHNA and CDR2 is YSLEER. V lost 1 base, J lost 7 bases, and 20 bases lay in between. This CDR3 contains 16 residues.